Listed below are T cell receptor beta chains from one sample, sequenced in a study of response to subunit inactivated influenza vaccine. TCRdb called the RT-PCR reads again in MiXCR, with one record for every CDR3 protein. The profile covers roughly 630,000 distinct CDR3 sequences, with 12% to 15% appearing a single time and 7.5% to 9% taken by the ten largest. The sample here was PBMCs from blood, taken around two weeks before vaccination. The origin of the receptors is a man aged 50-60 years who received an inactivated influenza vaccine. Each CDR3 is given with its conserved first and last residue. Each record gives: V gene, J gene, D gene, clone size, CDR3 DNA, CDR3 protein. A D gene is named only where the DNA matches it firmly. Size is stated for part of the rows, as once, few or many counts, or as a class when the clone is expanded.

>TRBV27|TRBJ1-6|TRBD1|few
TGTGCCAGCAGTTTACAGGGACAGTCCCTCCACTTT
CASSLQGQSLHF
>TRBV12-3/TRBV12-4|TRBJ2-3|.|.
TGTGCCAGCAGTTTAGCTAGCGGAAAAGTGGGTAGCACAGATACGCAGTATTTT
CASSLASGKVGSTDTQYF
>TRBV24-1|TRBJ2-2|TRBD1|.
TGTGCCACCAGTGACCCGGGACAGGGAACCGGGGAGCTGTTTTTT
CATSDPGQGTGELFF
>TRBV12-3/TRBV12-4|TRBJ2-2|.|.
TGTGCCAGCAGTTTACGTTTGCGGACCGGGGAGCTGTTTTTT
CASSLRLRTGELFF
>TRBV20-1|TRBJ1-4|TRBD1|many
TGCAGCGCAGGGGGCGCAGGGGAAAAACTGTTTTTT
CSAGGAGEKLFF
>TRBV10-2|TRBJ1-5|.|.
TGCGCCAGCAGAGCTAGGGGTATGGGCAATCAGCCCCAGCATTTT
CASRARGMGNQPQHF
>TRBV5-1|TRBJ2-2|.|.
TGCGCCAGCAGCTTGGCCATAGGGTCGAACACCGGGGAGCTGTTTTTT
CASSLAIGSNTGELFF
>TRBV29-1|TRBJ2-2|TRBD1|few
TGCAGCGTTTTACAGGGGGCTAACGGGGAGCTGTTTTTT
CSVLQGANGELFF
>TRBV24-1|TRBJ2-5|.|few
TGTGCCACCAGCCCAGGACAGAAGGTCCAAGAGACCCAGTACTTC
CATSPGQKVQETQYF
>TRBV7-2|TRBJ2-1|.|few
TGTGCCAGCAGCTTAGACGCGCAGGGTGGGTACAATGAGCAGTTCTTC
CASSLDAQGGYNEQFF
>TRBV20-1|TRBJ2-1|.|few
TGCAGTGCTAGAACAGGACTGAGCTCCTACAATGAGCAGTTCTTC
CSARTGLSSYNEQFF
>TRBV4-3|TRBJ1-1|.|many
TGCGCCAGCAGCCAAGCTACAGGGCTTGTAACTGAAGCTTTCTTT
CASSQATGLVTEAFF
>TRBV2|TRBJ2-7|TRBD1|.
TGTGCCAGCAGGGGGACAGACTTTCTCGAGCAGTACTTC
CASRGTDFLEQYF
>TRBV2|TRBJ2-5|TRBD1|.
TGTGCCAGCAGTGCTTTGGACAGGGGGCAAGCGGAGACCCAGTACTTC
CASSALDRGQAETQYF
>TRBV5-1|TRBJ1-1|.|few
TGCGCCAGCAGCCCCTACAAGGACACTGAAGCTTTCTTT
CASSPYKDTEAFF
>TRBV7-9|TRBJ2-7|TRBD2|many
TGTGCCAGCAGCTTTCTAGCGGCTTACGAGCAGTACTTC
CASSFLAAYEQYF
>TRBV6-1|TRBJ2-7|TRBD1|few
TGTGCCAGCAGTAGGGGACAGGGCGGACACGAGCAGTACTTC
CASSRGQGGHEQYF
>TRBV24-1|TRBJ2-1|.|.
TGTGCCACCAGTGATTTATCGGGGGGCGATGAGCAGTTCTTC
CATSDLSGGDEQFF
>TRBV7-9|TRBJ2-3|.|.
TGTGCCAGCAGCTTAGCCGGAGTCAGCACAGATACGCAGTATTTT
CASSLAGVSTDTQYF
>TRBV20-1|TRBJ2-3|.|few
TGCAGTGCTCTGGGCGTATATAGCACAGATACGCAGTATTTT
CSALGVYSTDTQYF
>TRBV6-5|TRBJ2-3|TRBD2|many
TGTGCCAGCAGTTATTTGCTCCTAGCGGGGAGTACAGATACGCAGTATTTT
CASSYLLLAGSTDTQYF
>TRBV12-3/TRBV12-4|TRBJ2-1|.|few
TGTGCCAGCAGTCGCTGGAGGGACCGCAACAATGAGCAGTTCTTC
CASSRWRDRNNEQFF
>TRBV6-1|TRBJ2-7|TRBD2|.
TGTGCCAGCAGTCTCCGTTTAGCGGGAGGGTCCTCCTCCTACGAGCAGTACTTC
CASSLRLAGGSSSYEQYF
>TRBV3-1|TRBJ1-2|.|.
TGTGCCAGCAGCCAAGATTACCAGTCGTCTAGTGGGCACACCTTC
CASSQDYQSSSGHTF
>TRBV20-1|TRBJ2-7|TRBD2|.
TGCAGTGCTCTTGTTCTAGCGGGAGGTAGCGAGCAGTACTTC
CSALVLAGGSEQYF
>TRBV9|TRBJ2-2|.|.
TGTGCCAGCAGCGTAGCGGGACTCCCTACCGGGGAGCTGTTTTTT
CASSVAGLPTGELFF
>TRBV7-9|TRBJ2-7|.|.
TGTGCCAGCAGCAAGAACAGGAAAAGCTCCTACGAGCAGTACTTC
CASSKNRKSSYEQYF
>TRBV14|TRBJ2-7|.|.
TGTGCCAGCAGCCAAGATTCGCGCGGGACAGCAAGCCGGGGGGCCTCTTACGAGCAGTACTTC
CASSQDSRGTASRGASYEQYF
>TRBV6-1|TRBJ2-1|TRBD2|many
TGTGCCAGCAGCCCGCGGGAGAGTGGGAATGAGCAGTTCTTC
CASSPRESGNEQFF
>TRBV7-9|TRBJ2-5|.|.
TGTGCCAGCAGCTACCCTGTATACCAAGAGACCCAGTACTTC
CASSYPVYQETQYF
>TRBV20-1|TRBJ2-7|TRBD2|.
TGCAGTGCTAGTCAGCGGGAGGCGACCTACGAGCAGTACTTC
CSASQREATYEQYF
>TRBV6-2/TRBV6-3|TRBJ2-2|TRBD2|once
TGTGCCAGCAGCCTTCCGGGACTAGCGGGGAAAATCACCGGGGAGCTGTTTTTT
CASSLPGLAGKITGELFF
>TRBV12-3/TRBV12-4|TRBJ1-2|TRBD1|.
TGTGCCAGCAGTTTAGGGGACAGCGGGTCCTATGGCTACACCTTC
CASSLGDSGSYGYTF
>TRBV9|TRBJ2-3|.|.
TGTGCCAGCAGCGTGGCACAGGGAAGCACAGATACGCAGTATTTT
CASSVAQGSTDTQYF
>TRBV5-1|TRBJ2-2|.|few
TGCGCCAGCAGCCCAAGACAAGATAACACCGGGGAGCTGTTTTTT
CASSPRQDNTGELFF
>TRBV30|TRBJ1-2|TRBD1|.
TGTGCCTGGAGTTTAAACAGGGGACAAGGCTACACCTTC
CAWSLNRGQGYTF